This entry lists 18 T cell receptor beta chains sequenced from one sample in a study of identical twins. TCRdb analysed the 5' RACE reads with MiXCR anew, one entry per CDR3 protein. The repertoire holds a few hundred thousand distinct CDR3 sequences, approximately 9.6% seen once, with around 3% in the top ten. These data were likewise used in another study, on yellow fever vaccine responses in identical twins.

The sequenced sample was PBMCs. These receptor sequences come from a woman aged 18-29 years in good health.

This clonotype has ten or more counts. The chain combines TRBV24-1 with TRBJ2-1, with 8 nucleotides matching TRBD2. Germline V gene sequence: CDR1 KGHDR, CDR2 SFDVKD. CDR3 size: 16 residues. V was clipped by 0 bases and J by 8 bases; unmatched bases: 8. In DNA form, the CDR3 reads TGTGCCACCAGTGATTTGCTAGGGACTAGTGTCGATGAGCAGTTCTTC. Translated, it gives CATSDLLGTSVDEQFF.

This rearrangement joins TRBV27 to TRBJ2-5, with a possible D match to TRBD2 (5 bases). Germline CDR1 MNHEY, CDR2 SMNVEV (reference sequence). Trimming pared 5 bases from V and 6 bases from J, leaving 13 bases between. The CDR3 runs 13 residues. CDR3 region: CASSPGNRKTQYF. Written as DNA, the CDR3 is TGTGCCAGCAGTCCCGGGAACCGAAAGACCCAGTACTTC.

This clonotype was detected a few times. The chain is built from TRBV15 and TRBJ2-4; 7 positions match TRBD2. The J segment lost 0 bases and the V segment lost 5 bases, leaving 16 bases of the junction unmatched. Germline V gene lookup returns CDR1 LNHNV and CDR2 YYDKDF (reference sequence). The CDR3 loop spans 19 amino acids. The CDR3 is CATSALMRENWEAKNIQYF. The CDR3 DNA reads as TGTGCCACCAGCGCACTTATGCGGGAGAATTGGGAAGCCAAAAACATTCAGTACTTC. Variable domain in full (rest from reference TRBV15 and TRBJ2-4): DAMVIQNPRYQVTQFGKPVTLSCSQTLNHNVMYWYQQKSSQAPKLLFHYYDKDFNNEADTPDNFQSRRPNTSFCFLDIRSPGLGDTAMYLCATSALMRENWEAKNIQYFGAGTRLSVL.

The rearrangement links TRBV4-1 to TRBJ2-7; D possibly corresponds to TRBD2 (9 bases). CDR3 length equals 16 residues. V dropped 0 bases and J dropped 5 bases, with 17 bases sitting between them. Germline values: CDR1 MGHRA, CDR2 YSYEKL. CDR3 in amino acids: CASSQEDRAGGDEQYF. The CDR3 coding sequence is TGCGCCAGCAGCCAAGAGGACAGGGCGGGGGGGGACGAGCAGTACTTC.

This clonotype was picked up a small number of times. J is TRBJ2-3 and V is TRBV7-9; TRBD2 is a possible D gene (6 bases). V was pared by 1 base and J by 4 bases, with 12 bases between. CDR3 length equals 15 residues. The germline V gene encodes CDR1 SEHNR and CDR2 FQNEAQ (reference sequence). For the CDR3, the DNA is TGTGCCAGCAGCTTAGTGCGGGGTTCGGCAGATACGCAGTATTTT. Protein sequence: CASSLVRGSADTQYF.

Many counts were recorded for this clonotype. The V gene is TRBV5-1, the J gene TRBJ2-7, with TRBD2 identical over 11 bases. The CDR3 has 15 amino acids. V lost 4 bases and J lost 4; bases outside the gene matches: 7. The germline V gene encodes CDR1 SGHRS and CDR2 YFSETQ. The CDR3 region has the DNA TGCGCCAGCAGCGCCTCCGGGACTAGCGGATACGAGCAGTACTTC. It yields the protein CASSASGTSGYEQYF.

The chain carries TRBV10-2 and TRBJ2-7, with 13 bases matching TRBD2. The ends lost 10 bases at V and 4 bases at J; junction bases unmatched: 10. The germline V gene encodes CDR1 WSHSY and CDR2 SAAADI. CDR3 size: 15 residues. CDR3 coding DNA: TGCGCCACTCGGACTAGCGGGAGTCTGGGGTACGAGCAGTACTTC. This gives the protein CATRTSGSLGYEQYF.

The chain uses TRBV19 and TRBJ2-1; TRBD1 matches at 9 bases. Trimming at V came to 4 bases and at J to 12 bases, leaving 16 bases not matched to a gene. Per the germline V gene, CDR1 is LNHDA and CDR2 is SQIVND (reference sequence). This CDR3 has 16 residues. For the CDR3, the DNA is TGTGCCAGTAGTAGATTCCGGGACAGGGAGCGGGACCGGCAGTTCTTC. Amino acid sequence: CASSRFRDRERDRQFF.

The chain is built from TRBV3-1 and TRBJ2-3; D is tentatively TRBD1 or TRBD2 (5 bases each). The CDR3 runs 17 residues. The V and J ends lost 1 base and 5 bases respectively, with 19 bases between them. Per germline, CDR1 LGHDT and CDR2 YNNKEL (reference sequence). The CDR3 loop is CASSQAGASPVRDTQYF. DNA of the CDR3: TGTGCCAGCAGCCAAGCCGGGGCTTCGCCGGTACGAGATACGCAGTATTTT.

This clonotype was counted between two and nine times. The chain recombines TRBV4-2 with TRBJ2-7, with 14 bases that match TRBD2. Germline CDR1 LGHNA, CDR2 YNFKEQ. The CDR3 is made up of 15 amino acids. V lost 4 bases and J lost 6; bases outside the gene matches: 5. CDR3 DNA sequence: TGTGCCAGCAGCCGAGGGACTAGCGGGAGACCCGAGCAGTACTTC. Translated: CASSRGTSGRPEQYF.

The gene calls are TRBV7-2 and TRBJ2-3; TRBD1 might be the D (5 bases). V dropped 5 bases and J dropped 3 bases, with 18 bases sitting between them. CDR3 length: 16 residues. Germline-derived CDR1 and CDR2 are SGHTA and FQGNSA. The chain's CDR3 is CASSVTGPGSTDTQYF. Written as DNA, the CDR3 is TGTGCCAGCAGCGTCACAGGACCAGGGTCTACAGATACGCAGTATTTT.

This clonotype was counted only a few times. The V and J genes are TRBV9 and TRBJ1-6, with 7 bases that match TRBD1. The germline V gene encodes CDR1 SGDLS and CDR2 YYNGEE. The trim removed 3 bases at V and 5 bases at J, leaving 5 bases unmatched. The CDR3 length is 15 residues. DNA of the CDR3: TGTGCCAGCAGCGCCGGGACAGCCAATAATTCACCCCTCCACTTT. Protein product: CASSAGTANNSPLHF.

This clonotype was detected many times. V gene TRBV20-1 combines with J gene TRBJ2-1; 8 nucleotides line up with TRBD2. The V and J ends lost 6 bases and 0 bases, in that order; junction bases with no gene match: 7. The CDR3 has 15 amino acids. Germline assignment: CDR1 DFQATT and CDR2 SNEGSKA (reference sequence). CDR3 amino acids: CSAIAGSGSYNEQFF. CDR3 nucleotides: TGCAGTGCAATAGCGGGATCGGGCTCCTACAATGAGCAGTTCTTC.

The J gene is TRBJ2-5, the V gene TRBV28; weak D call: TRBD2 (5 bases). V was clipped by 4 bases and J by 4 bases, with 10 bases between them. Germline V gene data show CDR1 as MDHEN and CDR2 as SYDVKM. The CDR3 consists of 13 residues. CDR3 sequence reads: CASSSGVPETQYF. CDR3 coding DNA: TGTGCCAGCAGTTCCGGGGTGCCAGAGACCCAGTACTTC.

The rearrangement joins TRBV27 to TRBJ2-7; 16 positions agree with TRBD2. V shed 5 bases, J shed 3 bases, and the junction held 4 bases outside the gene matches. The CDR3 spans 16 residues. Germline V lookup: CDR1 MNHEY, CDR2 SMNVEV (reference sequence). For the CDR3, the DNA is TGTGCCAGCAGTCCGGGACTAGCGGGGGGGCACTACGAGCAGTACTTC. Protein product: CASSPGLAGGHYEQYF.

The chain recombines TRBV7-2 with TRBJ2-3; D is possibly TRBD2 (5 bases). The CDR3 has 12 amino acids. Germline CDR1 reads SGHTA; CDR2 reads FQGNSA. V shed 3 bases and J shed 7 bases, with 8 bases lying between them. The CDR3 spells CASSFTGNTQYF. The CDR3 bases are TGTGCCAGCAGCTTTACGGGAAATACGCAGTATTTT.

Only a few counts were recorded for this clonotype. This rearrangement joins TRBV3-1 to TRBJ2-2; D remains ambiguous. V lost 1 base, J lost 6 bases, and 9 bases lay in between. Looked up from germline, CDR1 is LGHDT and CDR2 is YNNKEL (reference sequence). This CDR3 is built from 14 residues. The CDR3 sequence: CASSQAGDAGELFF. The CDR3 DNA reads as TGTGCCAGCAGCCAAGCCGGAGACGCCGGGGAGCTGTTTTTT.

CDR3 in amino acids: CASSVSGGRIYEQYF. The DNA for the CDR3 is TGTGCCAGCAGCGTCTCAGGGGGACGGATCTACGAGCAGTACTTC. The chain couples TRBV7-2 to TRBJ2-7, with TRBD1 matching over 7 bases. J lost 3 bases, V lost 5 bases, and 10 bases had no gene match. Germline CDR1 and CDR2: SGHTA and FQGNSA. The length of the CDR3 is 15 residues.